Below, one T cell receptor (beta chain) is given with its context. Sequencing used immunoSEQ multiplex PCR; TCRdb keeps in-frame clones, though not all of them. The sample includes 90,000 to 100,000 clones, approximately 84% of them seen just once. Germline CDR1 and CDR2: MDHEN and SYDVKM. CDR3 length equals 15 residues. J gave up 5 bases and V 4 bases, and 2 bases lay outside the gene matches. The data belong to a study of blood T cell repertoires in COVID-19. The sequenced material came from peripheral blood. This sequence joins TRBV28 and TRBJ2-2; 12 bases match TRBD1. This clonotype was obtained from a woman aged 55-75 years with acute or convalescent COVID-19. Written as DNA, the CDR3 is TGTGCCAGCAGTTCGGGACAGGGGGCAACCGGGGAGCTGTTTTTT. Translation gives CASSSGQGATGELFF.